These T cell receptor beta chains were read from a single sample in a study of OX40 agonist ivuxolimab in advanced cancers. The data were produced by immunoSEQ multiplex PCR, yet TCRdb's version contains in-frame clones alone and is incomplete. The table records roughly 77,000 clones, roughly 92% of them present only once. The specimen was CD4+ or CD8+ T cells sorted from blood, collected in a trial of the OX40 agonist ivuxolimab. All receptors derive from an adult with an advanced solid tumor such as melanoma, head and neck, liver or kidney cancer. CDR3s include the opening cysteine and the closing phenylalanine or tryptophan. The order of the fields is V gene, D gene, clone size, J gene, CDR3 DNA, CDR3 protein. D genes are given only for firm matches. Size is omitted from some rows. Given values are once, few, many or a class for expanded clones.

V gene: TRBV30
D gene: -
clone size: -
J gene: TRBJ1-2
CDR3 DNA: TGTGCCTGGAGTGGAAGGGGTTTTCGCGCTAACTATGGCTACACCTTC
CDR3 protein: CAWSGRGFRANYGYTF

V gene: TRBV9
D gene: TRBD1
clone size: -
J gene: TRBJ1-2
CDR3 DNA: TGTGCCAGCAGCATCGGACAGGGGAAGAACTATGGCTACACCTTC
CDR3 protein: CASSIGQGKNYGYTF

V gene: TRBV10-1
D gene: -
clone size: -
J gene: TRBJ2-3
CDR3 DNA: TGCGCCAGCAGTGATACTAGCTCACGTTCTAATACGCAGTATTTT
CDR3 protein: CASSDTSSRSNTQYF

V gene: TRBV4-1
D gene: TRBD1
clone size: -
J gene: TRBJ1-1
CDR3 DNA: TGCGCCAGCAGCCATCGGGACAGGGGTGGTGAAGCTTTCTTT
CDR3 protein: CASSHRDRGGEAFF

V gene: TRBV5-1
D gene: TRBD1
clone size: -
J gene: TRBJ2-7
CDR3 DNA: TGCGCCAGCAGCTTGGCAACCGGGACAGATCAATACGAGCAGTACTTC
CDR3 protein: CASSLATGTDQYEQYF

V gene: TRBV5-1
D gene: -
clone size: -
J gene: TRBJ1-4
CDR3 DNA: TGCGCCAGCAGCTCCTCGGGGTCAACTAATGAAAAACTGTTTTTT
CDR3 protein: CASSSSGSTNEKLFF

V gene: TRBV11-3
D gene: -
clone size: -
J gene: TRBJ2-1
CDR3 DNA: TGTGCCAGCAGCTTGAGGTCGTCCGGGGAGCAGTTCTTC
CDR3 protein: CASSLRSSGEQFF

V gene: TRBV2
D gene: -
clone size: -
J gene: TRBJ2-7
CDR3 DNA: TGTGCCAGCAGTGTGACGGAGTACGAGCAGTACTTC
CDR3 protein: CASSVTEYEQYF

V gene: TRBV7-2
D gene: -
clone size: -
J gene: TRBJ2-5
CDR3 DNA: TGTGCCAGCAGCTTGGGGCAGGGGCGGACCCAGTACTTC
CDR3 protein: CASSLGQGRTQYF

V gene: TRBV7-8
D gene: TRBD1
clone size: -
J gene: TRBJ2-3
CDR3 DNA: TGTGCCAGCAGCCCGCTTGACAGGGGGGATTCGGATACGCAGTATTTT
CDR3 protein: CASSPLDRGDSDTQYF

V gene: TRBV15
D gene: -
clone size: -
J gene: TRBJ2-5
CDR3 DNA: TGTGCCACCAGCAGAGGCGGGGTCGGGGAGACCCAGTACTTC
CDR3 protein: CATSRGGVGETQYF

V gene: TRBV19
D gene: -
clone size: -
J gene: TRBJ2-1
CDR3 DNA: TGTGCCAGTAGTATAATAGGGTACAATGAGCAGTTCTTC
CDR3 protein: CASSIIGYNEQFF

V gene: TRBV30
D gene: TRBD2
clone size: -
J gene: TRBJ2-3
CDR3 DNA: TGTGCCTGTGGACTAGCGGGAGACATTAGGACAGATACGCAGTATTTT
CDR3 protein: CACGLAGDIRTDTQYF

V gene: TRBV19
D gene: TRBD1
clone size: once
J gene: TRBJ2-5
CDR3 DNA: TGTGCCAGTAGTATAAACAGGGGTGAAGAGACCCAGTACTTC
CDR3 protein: CASSINRGEETQYF

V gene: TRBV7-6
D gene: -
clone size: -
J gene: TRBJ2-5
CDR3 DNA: TGTGCCAGCAGCTTAAATCAGTGGCACAACCAAGAGACCCAGTACTTC
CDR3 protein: CASSLNQWHNQETQYF

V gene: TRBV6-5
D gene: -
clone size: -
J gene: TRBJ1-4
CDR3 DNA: TGTGCCAGCAGTTACTCGGGGGTTGGAGAAAAACTGTTTTTT
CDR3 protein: CASSYSGVGEKLFF

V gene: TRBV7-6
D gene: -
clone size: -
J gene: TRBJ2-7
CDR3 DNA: TGTGCCAGCAGCCCCACGGTAAACGAGCAGTACTTC
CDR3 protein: CASSPTVNEQYF

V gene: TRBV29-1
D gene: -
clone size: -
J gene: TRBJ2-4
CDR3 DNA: TGCAGCGTTGGGATAGCCAAAAACATTCAGTACTTC
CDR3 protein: CSVGIAKNIQYF

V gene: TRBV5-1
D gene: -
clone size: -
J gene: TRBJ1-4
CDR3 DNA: TGCGCCAGCAGCCTGGAGGGTGCAACTAATGAAAAACTGTTTTTT
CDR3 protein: CASSLEGATNEKLFF

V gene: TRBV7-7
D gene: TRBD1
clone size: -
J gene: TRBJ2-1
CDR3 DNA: TGTGCTAGCAGTTCGACAGGGGACAATGAGCAGTTCTTC
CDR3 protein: CASSSTGDNEQFF

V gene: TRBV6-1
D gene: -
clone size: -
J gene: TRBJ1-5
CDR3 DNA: TGTGCCAGCCGAGAGGGGTCCGGGGGCAATCAGCCCCAGCATTTT
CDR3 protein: CASREGSGGNQPQHF

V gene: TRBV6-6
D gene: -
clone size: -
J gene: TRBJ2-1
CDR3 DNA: TGTGCCAGCAGTTCCACCAAGTACAATGAGCAGTTCTTC
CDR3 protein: CASSSTKYNEQFF

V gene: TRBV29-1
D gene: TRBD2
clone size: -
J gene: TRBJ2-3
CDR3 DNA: TGCGCGGGAGGGGCGTTGGATACGCAGTATTTT
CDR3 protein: CAGGALDTQYF

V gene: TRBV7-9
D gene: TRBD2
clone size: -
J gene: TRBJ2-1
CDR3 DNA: TGTGCCAGCAGCCGGGCTAGCGGGGAATACAATGAGCAGTTCTTC
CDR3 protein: CASSRASGEYNEQFF

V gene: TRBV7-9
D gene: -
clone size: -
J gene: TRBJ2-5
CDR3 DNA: TGTGCCAGCAGCCCCCGGACAGACCAAGAGACCCAGTACTTC
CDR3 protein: CASSPRTDQETQYF

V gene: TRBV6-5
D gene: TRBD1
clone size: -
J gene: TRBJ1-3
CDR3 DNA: TGTGCCAGCAGGGGACAGATCTCTGGAAACACCATATATTTT
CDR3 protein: CASRGQISGNTIYF

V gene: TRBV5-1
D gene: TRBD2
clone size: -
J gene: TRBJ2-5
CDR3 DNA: TGCGCCAGCAGCTTACGGACTAGCGGGGGACAAGAGACCCAGTACTTC
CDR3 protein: CASSLRTSGGQETQYF

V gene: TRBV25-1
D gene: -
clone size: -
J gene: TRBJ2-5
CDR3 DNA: TGTGCCAGCAGTGAAGGGGGGCAAGAGACCCAGTACTTC
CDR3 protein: CASSEGGQETQYF

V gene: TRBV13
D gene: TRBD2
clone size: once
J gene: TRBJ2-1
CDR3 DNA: TGTGCCAGCAGCTTATTATCCCGGAGAGCGGGGCGCTCCTACAATGAGCAGTTCTTC
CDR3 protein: CASSLLSRRAGRSYNEQFF

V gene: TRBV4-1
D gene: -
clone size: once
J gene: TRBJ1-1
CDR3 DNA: TGCGCCAGCAGCCAAGATTTTAGGGCAGTAAAAGCTTTCTTT
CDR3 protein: CASSQDFRAVKAFF

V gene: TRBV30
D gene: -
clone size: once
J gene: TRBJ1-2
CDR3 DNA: TGTGCCTGGAGTCAACAGGGTGTCTATGGCTACACCTTC
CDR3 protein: CAWSQQGVYGYTF

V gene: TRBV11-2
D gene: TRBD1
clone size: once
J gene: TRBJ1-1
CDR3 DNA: TGTGCCAGCAGCTTAGGGTTCTACGGGACAGGGAACACTGAAGCTTTCTTT
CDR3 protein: CASSLGFYGTGNTEAFF

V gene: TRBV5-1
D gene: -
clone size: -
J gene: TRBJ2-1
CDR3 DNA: TGCGCCAGCAGCTTGGTTTCCGCGGGCTACAATGAGCAGTTCTTC
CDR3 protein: CASSLVSAGYNEQFF

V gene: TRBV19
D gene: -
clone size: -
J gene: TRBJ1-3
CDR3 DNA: TGTGCCAGTACTAGGGAGGGTGGAAACACCATATATTTT
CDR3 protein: CASTREGGNTIYF

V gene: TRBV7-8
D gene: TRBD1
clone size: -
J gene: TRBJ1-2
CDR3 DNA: TGTGCCAGCAGCTCAGACAGGGAAGCTGGCTACACCTTC
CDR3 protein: CASSSDREAGYTF